The next 8 T cell receptor beta chains were all read from a single sample in a study of T cell repertoires in cytomegalovirus infection. TCRdb called the reads again in MiXCR, with one record for every CDR3 protein. This table has about 570,000 distinct CDR3 sequences, almost 40% appearing once. Their recognized antigens are unknown. The material sequenced was cultured PBMCs, taken from culture after CMV antigen stimulation. Source of these receptors: a human donor in good health (CMV status not recorded). Some clones in this sample may be carry-over from other donors' samples.

The chain combines TRBV5-1 with TRBJ2-1, with a tentative D call TRBD1 (6 bases). Germline V gene data show CDR1 as SGHRS and CDR2 as YFSETQ. This CDR3 contains 14 residues. The V end lost 5 bases, the J end lost 5 bases, and 14 bases lay between the germline ends. For the CDR3, the DNA is TGCGCCAGCAGTACAGGACAGCTAGACAATGAGCAGTTCTTC. It is translated as CASSTGQLDNEQFF.

This clonotype occurred a few times. This rearrangement joins TRBV12-3 or TRBV12-4 to TRBJ2-7; D gene uncertain. V was trimmed by 5 bases and J by 0 bases, leaving 8 bases between them. The CDR3 covers 13 residues. CDR3 protein: CASSLTTSYEQYF. The CDR3 nucleotides read TGTGCCAGCAGTCTCACGACCTCCTACGAGCAGTACTTC.

The table lists this clonotype with a few counts. The genes are TRBV7-8 and TRBJ1-1, with a possible D match to TRBD1 (6 bases). V lost 2 bases, J lost 6 bases, and 28 bases lay in between. Per the germline V gene, CDR1 is SGHVS and CDR2 is FQNEAQ. The CDR3 has 19 amino acids. The CDR3 DNA is TGTGCCAGCAGCTTAAAAGGGCCAGTCAGACCCGGGGGGGGGCCTGAAGCTTTCTTT. Protein: CASSLKGPVRPGGGPEAFF.

The V call is TRBV4-3, the J call TRBJ2-5, with 16 bases that match TRBD2. The V and J ends lost 0 bases and 1 base, in that order; junction bases with no gene match: 8. CDR3 length: 20 amino acids. Germline-derived CDR1 and CDR2 are LGHNA and YSLEER. The CDR3 DNA reads as TGCGCCAGCAGCCAAGAGACGGGACTAGCGGGAGGGCCCTTCCAAGAGACCCAGTACTTC. It encodes CASSQETGLAGGPFQETQYF.

In this sample, this clonotype turned up a few times. Germline and junction disagree at one end, which may indicate a read error. The CDR3 here is CASILRQTHEEKLFF. The CDR3 DNA reads as TGTGCCAGCATCTTAAGACAGACCCACGAGGAAAAACTGTTTTTT. The V call is TRBV7-2, the J call TRBJ1-4, with D perhaps matching TRBD1 (5 bases). The germline V gene encodes CDR1 SGHTA and CDR2 FQGNSA. The CDR3 is 15 residues long.

The chain recombines TRBV7-9 with TRBJ1-1, with a tentative D call TRBD1 (5 bases). The CDR3 has 17 residues. In germline, CDR1 is SEHNR, CDR2 FQNEAQ (reference sequence). V gave up 5 bases and J gave up 1 base, with 20 bases separating them. CDR3 sequence: CASSPRQGVAGNTEAFF. Here the CDR3 DNA reads TGTGCCAGCAGCCCCCGACAAGGGGTGGCTGGGAACACTGAAGCTTTCTTT.

The V gene is TRBV20-1, the J gene TRBJ1-5; D call uncertain. This CDR3 contains 14 residues. Germline CDR1 DFQATT, CDR2 SNEGSKA (reference sequence). Trimming shortened V by 3 bases and J by 3 bases, and 12 bases separated the two germline ends. The CDR3 DNA reads TGCAGTGCTAGTTCGGCAGGTAACAATCAGCCCCAGCATTTT. Its protein product is CSASSAGNNQPQHF.

This sequence joins TRBV5-5 and TRBJ2-7, with a weak D call TRBD2 (6 bases). V was pared by 4 bases and J by 3 bases, with 23 bases between. Germline CDR1 and CDR2: SGHKS and YYEKEE (reference sequence). The CDR3 is made up of 17 amino acids. CDR3 nucleotide sequence: TGTGCCAGCAGCCCGCCCGGGGTGAGTAGCGGAAACTACGAGCAGTACTTC. This codes for CASSPPGVSSGNYEQYF.